This T cell receptor beta chain was sequenced for a study of type 1 regulatory T cells. Notes on the study in general: Type 1 regulatory T cells had a more restricted TCR repertoire than non-type 1 regulatory T cells.

TCRdb re-called the reads through MiXCR, storing one row per CDR3 protein. The table has about 42,000 distinct CDR3 sequences, more than 9% seen once. CDR1 is DFQATT, CDR2 SNEGSKA, per germline (reference sequence). The trim removed 7 bases at V and 3 bases at J, leaving 8 bases unmatched. This CDR3 is 15 amino acids long. This clonotype has a count of ten or more. The antigen is unknown. This chain connects TRBV20-1 to TRBJ2-1; 11 bases are shared with TRBD2. This TCR was sampled from a human donor in good health. The source material was cultured non-Tr1 T cells, either the whole culture or a sorted T cell fraction (not recorded which). The CDR3 here is CSGAGLAGIYNEQFF. In DNA, the CDR3 is TGCAGTGGTGCCGGACTAGCGGGTATCTACAATGAGCAGTTCTTC.